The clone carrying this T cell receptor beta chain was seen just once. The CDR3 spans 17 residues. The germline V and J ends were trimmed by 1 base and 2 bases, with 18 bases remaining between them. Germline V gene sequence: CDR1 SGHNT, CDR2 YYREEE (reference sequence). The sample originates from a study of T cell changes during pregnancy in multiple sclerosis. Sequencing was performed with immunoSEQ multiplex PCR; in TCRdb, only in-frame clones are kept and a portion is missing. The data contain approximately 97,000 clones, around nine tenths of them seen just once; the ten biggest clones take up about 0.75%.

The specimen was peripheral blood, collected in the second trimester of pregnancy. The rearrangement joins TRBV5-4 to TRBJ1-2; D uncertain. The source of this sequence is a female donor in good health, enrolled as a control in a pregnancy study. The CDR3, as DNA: TGTGCCAGCAGCTTGAGTGGAATGAGGAGGCTAAACTATGGCTACACCTTC. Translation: CASSLSGMRRLNYGYTF.